This TCR beta chain was profiled in a study of patients and donors after allogeneic stem cell transplantation. This clonotype occurred a few times. TCRdb itself ran the RT-PCR reads through MiXCR, one entry per CDR3 protein. Among 150,000 to 200,000 distinct CDR3 sequences listed, 24% were seen once. The sequenced material came from blood, either unsorted or a sorted T cell fraction (not recorded which). This TCR was recovered from a human donor who was either an allogeneic HSCT recipient or a stem cell or donor lymphocyte infusion donor (not recorded which). It is not recorded whose cells these are; they may come from a transplant donor.

CDR3 sequence reads: CSVEEGGDGYTF. The CDR3 DNA reads TGCAGCGTTGAGGAAGGAGGGGATGGCTACACCTTC. J is TRBJ1-2 and V is TRBV29-1; tentatively, D is TRBD1 (5 bases). CDR3 length: 12 residues. CDR1 is SQVTM and CDR2 is ANQGSEA in the germline V gene. The ends were cut back, 3 bases at V and 6 bases at J, with 11 bases in the middle.